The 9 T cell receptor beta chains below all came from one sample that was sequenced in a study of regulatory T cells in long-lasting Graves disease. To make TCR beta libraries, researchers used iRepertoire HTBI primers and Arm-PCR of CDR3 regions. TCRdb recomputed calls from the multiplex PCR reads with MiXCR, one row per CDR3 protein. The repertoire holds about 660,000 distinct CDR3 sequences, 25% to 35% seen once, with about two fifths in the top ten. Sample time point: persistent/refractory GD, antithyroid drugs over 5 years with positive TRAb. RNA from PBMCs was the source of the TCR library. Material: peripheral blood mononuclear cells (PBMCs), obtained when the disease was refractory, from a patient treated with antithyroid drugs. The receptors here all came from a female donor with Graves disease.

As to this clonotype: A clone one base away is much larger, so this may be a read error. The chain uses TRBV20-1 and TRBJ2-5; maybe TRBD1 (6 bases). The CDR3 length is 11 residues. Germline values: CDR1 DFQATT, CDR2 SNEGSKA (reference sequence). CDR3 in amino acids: CSATGAETRYF. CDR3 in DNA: TGCAGTGCTACAGGGGCGGAGACCCGGTACTTC.

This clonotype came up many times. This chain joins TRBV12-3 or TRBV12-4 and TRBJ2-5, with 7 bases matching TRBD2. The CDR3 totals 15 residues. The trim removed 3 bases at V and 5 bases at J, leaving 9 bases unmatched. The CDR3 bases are TGTGCCAGCAGTTTTGGGGGAGGGCCGTTGGAGACCCAGTACTTC. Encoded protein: CASSFGGGPLETQYF.

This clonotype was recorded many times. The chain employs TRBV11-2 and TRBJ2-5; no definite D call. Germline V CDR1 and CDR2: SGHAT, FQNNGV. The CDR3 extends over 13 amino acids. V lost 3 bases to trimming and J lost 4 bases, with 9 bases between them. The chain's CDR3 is CASSFGPGETQYF. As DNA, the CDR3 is TGTGCCAGCAGCTTCGGTCCGGGAGAGACCCAGTACTTC.

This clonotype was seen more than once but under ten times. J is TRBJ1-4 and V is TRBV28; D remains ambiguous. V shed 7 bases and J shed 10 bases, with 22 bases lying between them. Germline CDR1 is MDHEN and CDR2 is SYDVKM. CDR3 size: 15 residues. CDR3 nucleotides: TGTGCCAGCAACTCAGACTCCATAGGGCCTGGAAAACTGTTTTTT. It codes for CASNSDSIGPGKLFF. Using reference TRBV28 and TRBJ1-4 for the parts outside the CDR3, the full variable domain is DVKVTQSSRYLVKRTGEKVFLECVQDMDHENMFWYRQDPGLGLRLIYFSYDVKMKEKGDIPEGYSVSREKKERFSLILESASTNQTSMYLCASNSDSIGPGKLFFGSGTQLSVL.

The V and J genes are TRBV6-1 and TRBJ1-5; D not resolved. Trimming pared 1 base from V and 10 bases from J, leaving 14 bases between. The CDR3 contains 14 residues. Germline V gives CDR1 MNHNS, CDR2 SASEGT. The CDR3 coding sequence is TGTGCCAGCAGTGAAGTAGGAGCGGCGGGACCCCAGCATTTT. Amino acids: CASSEVGAAGPQHF.

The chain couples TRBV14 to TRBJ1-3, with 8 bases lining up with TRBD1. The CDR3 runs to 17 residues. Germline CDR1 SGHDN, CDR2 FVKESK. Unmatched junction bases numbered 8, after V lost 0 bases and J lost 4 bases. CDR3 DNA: TGTGCCAGCAGCCAAGACTGGGGGACAGGACCCGGAAACACCATATATTTT. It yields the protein CASSQDWGTGPGNTIYF.

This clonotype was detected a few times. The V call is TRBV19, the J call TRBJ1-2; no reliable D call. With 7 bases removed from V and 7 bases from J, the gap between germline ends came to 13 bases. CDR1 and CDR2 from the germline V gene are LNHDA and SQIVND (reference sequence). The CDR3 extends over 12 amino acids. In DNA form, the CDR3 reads TGTGCCAGTACCAAACGGGGAGCTGGCTACACCTTC. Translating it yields CASTKRGAGYTF.

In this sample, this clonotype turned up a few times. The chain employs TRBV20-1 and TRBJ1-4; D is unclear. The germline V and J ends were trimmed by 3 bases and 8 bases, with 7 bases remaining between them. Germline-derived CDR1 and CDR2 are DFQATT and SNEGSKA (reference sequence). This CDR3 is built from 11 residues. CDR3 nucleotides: TGCAGTGCTAGTAGGAGCGAAAAACTGTTTTTT. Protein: CSASRSEKLFF.

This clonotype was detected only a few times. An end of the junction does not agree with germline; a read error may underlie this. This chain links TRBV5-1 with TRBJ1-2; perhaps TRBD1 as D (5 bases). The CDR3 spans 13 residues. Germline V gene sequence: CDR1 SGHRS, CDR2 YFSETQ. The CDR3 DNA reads TGTGCCAGCAGAACGGGGGGTTTTTATGGCTACACCTTC. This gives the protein CASRTGGFYGYTF.